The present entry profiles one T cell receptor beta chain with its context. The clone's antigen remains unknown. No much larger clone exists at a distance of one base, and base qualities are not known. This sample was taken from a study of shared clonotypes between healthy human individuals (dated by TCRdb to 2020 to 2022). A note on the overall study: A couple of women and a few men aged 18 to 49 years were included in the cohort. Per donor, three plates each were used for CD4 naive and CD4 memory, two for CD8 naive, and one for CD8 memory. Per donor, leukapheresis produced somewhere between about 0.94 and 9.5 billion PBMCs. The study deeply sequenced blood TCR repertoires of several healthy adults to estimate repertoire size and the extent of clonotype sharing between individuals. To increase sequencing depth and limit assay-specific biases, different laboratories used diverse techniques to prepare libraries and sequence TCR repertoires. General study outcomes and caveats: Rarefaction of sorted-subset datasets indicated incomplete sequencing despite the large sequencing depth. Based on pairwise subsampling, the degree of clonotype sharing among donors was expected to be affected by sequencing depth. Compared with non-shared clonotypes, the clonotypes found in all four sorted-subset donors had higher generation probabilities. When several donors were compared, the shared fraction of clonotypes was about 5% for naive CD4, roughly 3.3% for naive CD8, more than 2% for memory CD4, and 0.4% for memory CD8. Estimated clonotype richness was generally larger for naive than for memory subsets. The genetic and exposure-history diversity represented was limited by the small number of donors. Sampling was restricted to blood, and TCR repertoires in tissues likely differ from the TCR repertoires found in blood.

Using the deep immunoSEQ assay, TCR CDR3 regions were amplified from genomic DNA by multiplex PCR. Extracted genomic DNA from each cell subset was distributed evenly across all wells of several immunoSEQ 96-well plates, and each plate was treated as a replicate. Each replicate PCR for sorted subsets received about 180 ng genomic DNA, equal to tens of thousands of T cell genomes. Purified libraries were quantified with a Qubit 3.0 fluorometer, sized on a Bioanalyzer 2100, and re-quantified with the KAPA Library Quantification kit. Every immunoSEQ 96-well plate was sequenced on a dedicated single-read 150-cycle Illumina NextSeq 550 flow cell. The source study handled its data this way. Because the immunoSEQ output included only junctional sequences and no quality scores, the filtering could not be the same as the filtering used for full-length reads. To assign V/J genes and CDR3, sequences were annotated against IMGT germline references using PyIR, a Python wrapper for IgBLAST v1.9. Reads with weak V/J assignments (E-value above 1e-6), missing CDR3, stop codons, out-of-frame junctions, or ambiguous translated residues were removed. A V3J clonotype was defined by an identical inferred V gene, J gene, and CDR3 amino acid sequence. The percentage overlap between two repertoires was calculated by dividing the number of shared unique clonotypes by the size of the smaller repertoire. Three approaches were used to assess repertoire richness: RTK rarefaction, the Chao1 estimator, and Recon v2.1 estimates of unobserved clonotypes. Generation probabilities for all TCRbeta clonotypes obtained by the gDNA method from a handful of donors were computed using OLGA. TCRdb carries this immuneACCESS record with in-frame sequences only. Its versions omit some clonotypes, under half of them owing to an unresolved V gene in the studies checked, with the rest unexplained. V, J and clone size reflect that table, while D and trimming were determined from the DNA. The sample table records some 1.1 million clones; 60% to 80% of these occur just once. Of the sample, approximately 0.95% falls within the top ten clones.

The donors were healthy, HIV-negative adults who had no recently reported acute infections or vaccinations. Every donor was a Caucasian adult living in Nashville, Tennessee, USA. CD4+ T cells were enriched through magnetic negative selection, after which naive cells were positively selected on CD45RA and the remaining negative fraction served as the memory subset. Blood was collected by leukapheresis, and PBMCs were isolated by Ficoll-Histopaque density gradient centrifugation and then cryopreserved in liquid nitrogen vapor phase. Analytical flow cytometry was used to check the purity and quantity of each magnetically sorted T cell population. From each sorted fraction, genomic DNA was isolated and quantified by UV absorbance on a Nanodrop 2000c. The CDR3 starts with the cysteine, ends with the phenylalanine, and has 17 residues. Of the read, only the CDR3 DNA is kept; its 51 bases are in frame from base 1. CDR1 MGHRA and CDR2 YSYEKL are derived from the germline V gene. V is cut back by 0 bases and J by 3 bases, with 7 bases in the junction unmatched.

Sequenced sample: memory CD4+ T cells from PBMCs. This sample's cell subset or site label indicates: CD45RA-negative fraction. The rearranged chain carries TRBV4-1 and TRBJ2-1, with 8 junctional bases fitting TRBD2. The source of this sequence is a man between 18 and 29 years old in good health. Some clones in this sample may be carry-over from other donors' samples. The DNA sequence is TGCGCCAGCAGCCAAGATGGCGGGACTAGGAACTACAATGAGCAGTTCTTC. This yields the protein CASSQDGGTRNYNEQFF.